A single sample is the source of the 29 T cell receptor beta chains below, sequenced in a study of T cells in Graves' hyperthyroidism and ophthalmopathy. RNA transcripts served as the template for amplifying TCR beta CDR3 regions. First-round RT-PCR targeting the TCR CDR3 was performed with the HTBI primer set. TCRdb re-analysed the multiplex PCR reads in MiXCR, keeping a single row per CDR3 protein. The data contain around 500,000 distinct CDR3 sequences, roughly 15% of them seen just once; the ten biggest clones take up roughly 29%. The material sequenced was blood. The receptor source for this set is a woman aged 25 to 39 with Graves' ophthalmopathy.

In its sample, this clonotype was seen many times. CDR3 amino acids: CASSSLRLAEETQYF. The CDR3 region has the DNA TGTGCCAGCAGTTCCTTAAGACTAGCGGAAGAGACCCAGTACTTC. This rearrangement joins TRBV28 to TRBJ2-5, with 9 bases aligning to TRBD2. The germline gives CDR1 MDHEN, CDR2 SYDVKM. The J segment lost 3 bases and the V segment lost 4 bases, leaving 6 bases of the junction unmatched. The CDR3 contains 15 residues.

This clonotype was picked up a small number of times. J is TRBJ2-1 and V is TRBV19; D gene ambiguous. This CDR3 spans 13 amino acids. V lost 3 bases and J 2 bases, leaving 5 bases between the germline ends. Germline loops: CDR1 LNHDA, CDR2 SQIVND (reference sequence). CDR3 in DNA: TGTGCCAGTAGTATCCCCCCCTACAATGAGCAGTTCTTC. It encodes CASSIPPYNEQFF.

For this clonotype: A much larger clone differs by one base, so this may be a read error. V and J are TRBV6-2 or TRBV6-3 and TRBJ1-2, with 8 bases aligning to TRBD1. Trimming cost V 0 bases and J 4 bases; bases outside gene matches: 10. CDR1 is MNHEY and CDR2 is SVGEGT in the germline V gene. The CDR3 has 17 amino acids. CDR3 protein: CASSYSRTGSAIYGYTF. CDR3 nucleotides: TGTGCCAGCAGTTACTCGAGGACAGGGAGCGCGATCTATGGCTACACCTTC.

V gene TRBV7-9 combines with J gene TRBJ2-3; a possible D gene is TRBD2 (5 bases). The V end was cut by 4 bases, the J end by 2 bases, with 13 bases between. The CDR3 runs 15 residues. CDR1 SEHNR and CDR2 FQNEAQ come from the germline V gene (reference sequence). The CDR3 sequence is CASSYDRGITDTQYF. In DNA, the CDR3 is TGTGCCAGCAGCTACGACCGGGGAATCACAGATACGCAGTATTTT.

This clonotype appeared many times. This chain connects TRBV28 to TRBJ1-5, with D uncertain. This CDR3 is 12 amino acids long. Germline CDR1 and CDR2: MDHEN and SYDVKM. V was pared by 5 bases and J by 7 bases, with 9 bases between. CDR3 bases: TGTGCCAGCAGTGAGTCAAGGCAGCCCCAGCATTTT. As protein: CASSESRQPQHF.

This clonotype was recorded many times. The chain has TRBV18 and TRBJ2-7, with D possibly TRBD1 on 5 matching bases. This CDR3 spans 18 amino acids. Between the trimmed V and J ends, which lost 1 base and 0 bases, there was a span of 19 bases. CDR1 KGHSH and CDR2 LQKENI come from the germline V gene. The CDR3 coding sequence is TGTGCCAGCTCACCACGGATGATGGCAGGGTCCAGCTCCTACGAGCAGTACTTC. Its translation is CASSPRMMAGSSSYEQYF.

The table lists this clonotype with many counts. In nucleotides, the CDR3 is TGTGCCAGCAGCCACCCGGGGGATACGCAGTATTTT. Residues: CASSHPGDTQYF. J is TRBJ2-3 and V is TRBV12-3 or TRBV12-4, with D possibly TRBD2 on 5 matching bases. The CDR3 has 12 amino acids. V shed 6 bases and J shed 6 bases, with 10 bases lying between them.

This chain connects TRBV3-1 to TRBJ2-7; possible D gene TRBD1, 6 bases. This CDR3 spans 15 amino acids. Looked up from germline, CDR1 is LGHDT and CDR2 is YNNKEL (reference sequence). With 1 base removed from V and 4 bases from J, the gap between germline ends came to 14 bases. The CDR3 DNA sequence: TGTGCCAGCAGCCAAGGTTCCCAGGGGCGGTACGAGCAGTACTTC. Its translation is CASSQGSQGRYEQYF.

The chain is built from TRBV12-3 or TRBV12-4 and TRBJ1-2, with a tentative D call TRBD1 (6 bases). There are 13 residues in the CDR3. V lost 6 bases, J lost 8 bases, and 16 bases lay in between. As DNA, the CDR3 is TGTGCCAGCAGCCCTTCGGGACAAAGCGGCTACACCTTC. Protein: CASSPSGQSGYTF.

This clonotype has ten or more counts. The gene calls are TRBV4-3 and TRBJ2-7; D may be TRBD2 (7 bases). The CDR3 has 14 amino acids. V was trimmed by 4 bases and J by 2 bases, leaving 12 bases between them. CDR1 LGHNA and CDR2 YSLEER come from the germline V gene. The CDR3 DNA reads as TGCGCCAGCAGCCCGGGGGCGGGGGCCTACGAGCAGTACTTC. Translated, it gives CASSPGAGAYEQYF.

This clonotype has ten or more counts. The chain uses TRBV2 and TRBJ1-1; 8 bases fit TRBD1. Germline V gene sequence: CDR1 SNHLY, CDR2 FYNNEI. CDR3 length: 17 residues. J lost 1 base, V lost 5 bases, and 12 bases had no gene match. For the CDR3, the DNA is TGTGCCAGCAGTTCCCACAGGGGGGGTAGAAGGAACACTGAAGCTTTCTTT. Its translation: CASSSHRGGRRNTEAFF.

This clonotype was recorded many times. The rearrangement links TRBV20-1 to TRBJ1-5; tentative D call: TRBD1 (5 bases). V was trimmed by 6 bases and J by 5 bases, leaving 14 bases between them. The CDR3 is 13 amino acids. Germline CDR1 is DFQATT and CDR2 is SNEGSKA (reference sequence). The CDR3 DNA reads as TGCAGTGCAAGTCGGGCAGGGCATCAGCCCCAGCATTTT. Translated: CSASRAGHQPQHF.

This clonotype has ten or more counts. This chain connects TRBV2 to TRBJ2-6; 9 nucleotides align to TRBD1. The germline V gene has CDR1 SNHLY and CDR2 FYNNEI. This CDR3 spans 17 amino acids. V dropped 4 bases and J dropped 1; count of bases not matched to a gene: 5. The CDR3 reads CASSAGQGGSGANVLTF. The CDR3 nucleotides are TGTGCCAGCAGTGCGGGACAGGGAGGATCTGGGGCCAACGTCCTGACTTTC. Together with reference TRBV2 and TRBJ2-6, the CDR3 gives the full variable domain: EPEVTQTPSHQVTQMGQEVILRCVPISNHLYFYWYRQILGQKVEFLVSFYNNEISEKSEIFDDQFSVERPDGSNFTLKIRSTKLEDSAMYFCASSAGQGGSGANVLTFGAGSRLTVL.

In its sample, this clonotype was seen many times. The V call is TRBV7-9, the J call TRBJ2-7; 12 bases map to TRBD1. The length of the CDR3 is 15 residues. V lost 3 bases, J lost 7 bases, and 7 bases stayed unmatched. Germline loops: CDR1 SEHNR, CDR2 FQNEAQ (reference sequence). CDR3 in DNA: TGTGCCAGCAGCTTTCCGGGACAGGGGGCCGGGGAGCAGTACTTC. This codes for CASSFPGQGAGEQYF.

Note on this clonotype: This clone may be a read error of a much larger clone one base away. Since the CDR3 does not end with the conserved phenylalanine or tryptophan, this likely comes from a read error. The V call is TRBV12-3 or TRBV12-4, the J call TRBJ2-1; 8 nucleotides line up with TRBD2. This CDR3 has 15 amino acids. Trimming at V came to 3 bases and at J to 5 bases, leaving 6 bases not matched to a gene. CDR3 sequence reads: CASSFYGRAHNEQFL. CDR3 nucleotides: TGTGCCAGCAGTTTCTACGGGAGGGCCCACAATGAGCAGTTCCTC.

This clonotype came up many times. The chain is built from TRBV6-2 or TRBV6-3 and TRBJ2-1; no reliable D call. V was pared by 11 bases and J by 5 bases, with 22 bases between. Germline CDR1 MNHEY, CDR2 SVGEGT. The CDR3 length is 15 residues. The CDR3 protein is CASAPRVASDNEQFF. CDR3 coding DNA: TGTGCCTCAGCCCCCCGCGTGGCTTCGGACAATGAGCAGTTCTTC.

Worth noting for this clonotype: This sequence may be a read error, since a much larger clone differs from it by one base. This rearrangement joins TRBV28 to TRBJ1-2; 10 bases align to TRBD1. With V trimmed by 6 bases and J by 12 bases, 22 bases remained unmatched. The CDR3 runs 17 residues. Germline V CDR1 and CDR2: MDHEN, SYDVKM. The CDR3 loop reads CASSQAFDRGRSYGHTF. As DNA, the CDR3 is TGTGCCAGCAGCCAAGCCTTCGACAGGGGGCGATCGTACGGCCACACCTTC.

The table lists this clonotype with many counts. The rearrangement uses TRBV5-1 and TRBJ1-2; no firm D call. V lost 3 bases and J 4 bases, leaving 16 bases between the germline ends. The germline gives CDR1 SGHRS, CDR2 YFSETQ. The CDR3 contains 15 residues. CDR3 region: CASSSDISAGYGYTF. The CDR3 region has the DNA TGCGCCAGCAGCTCCGACATCTCGGCGGGCTATGGCTACACCTTC.

The chain recombines TRBV19 with TRBJ2-1; maybe TRBD1 (6 bases). Germline CDR1 and CDR2: LNHDA and SQIVND (reference sequence). Between the trimmed V and J ends, which lost 7 bases and 6 bases, there was a span of 13 bases. CDR3 length: 13 residues. CDR3 nucleotides: TGTGCCAGTACCCTCAGAGGGGGCAATGAGCAGTTCTTC. Translated, it gives CASTLRGGNEQFF.

This clonotype was detected a few times. CDR3 nucleotides: TGCGCCAGCAGCCAACTAGCAAACGCTGAGCAGTTCTTC. This gives the protein CASSQLANAEQFF. This chain links TRBV5-1 with TRBJ2-1, with D perhaps matching TRBD2 (6 bases). This CDR3 region has 13 residues. Trimming pared 4 bases from V and 9 bases from J, leaving 14 bases between. The V gene's germline CDR1 is SGHRS and CDR2 YFSETQ.

This chain connects TRBV6-1 to TRBJ2-7, with 8 bases matching TRBD2. Germline V CDR1 and CDR2: MNHNS, SASEGT. CDR3 size: 14 residues. J was trimmed by 3 bases and V by 5 bases; bases with no gene match: 6. As DNA, the CDR3 is TGTGCCAGCAGTCTCGGGAGGGACAACTACGAGCAGTACTTC. Translating gives CASSLGRDNYEQYF.

A few counts support this clonotype. The chain couples TRBV27 to TRBJ1-5, with no clear D. The V end lost 1 base, the J end lost 3 bases, and 4 bases lay between the germline ends. Germline loops: CDR1 MNHEY, CDR2 SMNVEV (reference sequence). There are 13 residues in the CDR3. The CDR3 DNA sequence: TGTGCCAGCAGTTTATACCCCAATCAGCCCCAGCATTTT. Translating gives CASSLYPNQPQHF.

This clonotype was counted at least ten times. The CDR3 spells CSARSGLAVVEQYF. CDR3 nucleotides: TGCAGTGCACGCTCGGGACTAGCGGTCGTCGAGCAGTACTTC. The rearrangement links TRBV20-1 to TRBJ2-7; 11 bases match TRBD2. Germline V lookup: CDR1 DFQATT, CDR2 SNEGSKA (reference sequence). CDR3 length equals 14 residues. V was pared by 6 bases and J by 6 bases, with 10 bases of the junction left unmatched.

Ten or more counts support this clonotype. The chain has TRBV20-1 and TRBJ2-7; D perhaps matches TRBD2 (5 bases). CDR1 and CDR2 (germline): DFQATT, SNEGSKA (reference sequence). Trimming took 6 bases from V and 6 from J, leaving 18 bases between them. The CDR3 totals 13 residues. Here the CDR3 reads CSAQGRVGSEQYF. The CDR3 DNA reads TGCAGTGCCCAAGGGAGAGTGGGGTCCGAGCAGTACTTC.

V is TRBV28 and J is TRBJ2-1; TRBD2 agrees at 12 bases. J was trimmed by 9 bases and V by 5 bases; bases with no gene match: 17. The germline CDR1 and CDR2 sequences are MDHEN and SYDVKM. This CDR3 comprises 18 residues. CDR3 residues: CASSETWRTSGKGGEQFF. CDR3 coding DNA: TGTGCCAGCAGTGAAACCTGGAGGACTAGCGGGAAGGGGGGTGAGCAGTTCTTC.

This clonotype occurred many times. The chain employs TRBV9 and TRBJ2-7, with 9 bases fitting TRBD1. The CDR3 consists of 15 residues. V dropped 4 bases and J dropped 4; count of bases not matched to a gene: 9. Germline V gene lookup returns CDR1 SGDLS and CDR2 YYNGEE. CDR3 protein: CASSPSGTGYYEQYF. The CDR3 DNA follows: TGTGCCAGCAGCCCCTCCGGGACAGGGTATTACGAGCAGTACTTC.

This clonotype was counted many times. This chain connects TRBV20-1 to TRBJ2-5; D not resolved. Looked up from germline, CDR1 is DFQATT and CDR2 is SNEGSKA (reference sequence). The length of the CDR3 is 10 residues. The germline V and J ends were trimmed by 3 bases and 7 bases, with 6 bases remaining between them. CDR3 coding DNA: TGCAGTGCTAGTGACCTGACCCAGTACTTC. Its protein is CSASDLTQYF.

This clonotype occurred many times. The chain couples TRBV28 to TRBJ1-1; D call uncertain. Trimming cost V 8 bases and J 3 bases, with 16 bases left between them. Looked up from germline, CDR1 is MDHEN and CDR2 is SYDVKM. The CDR3 runs to 14 residues. The CDR3 DNA is TGTGCCAGCGAGGCAGGTCAAGGAGACACTGAAGCTTTCTTT. Translating gives CASEAGQGDTEAFF.

CDR3 protein: CASSQSVLGDYNEQFF. The CDR3 DNA sequence: TGTGCCAGCAGCCAAAGCGTCTTGGGTGACTACAATGAGCAGTTCTTC. The chain is built from TRBV16 and TRBJ2-1, with D uncertain. The V gene's germline CDR1 is KGHSY and CDR2 FQNENV. V was cut by 2 bases and J by 3 bases, with 14 bases left in between. The CDR3 spans 16 residues.